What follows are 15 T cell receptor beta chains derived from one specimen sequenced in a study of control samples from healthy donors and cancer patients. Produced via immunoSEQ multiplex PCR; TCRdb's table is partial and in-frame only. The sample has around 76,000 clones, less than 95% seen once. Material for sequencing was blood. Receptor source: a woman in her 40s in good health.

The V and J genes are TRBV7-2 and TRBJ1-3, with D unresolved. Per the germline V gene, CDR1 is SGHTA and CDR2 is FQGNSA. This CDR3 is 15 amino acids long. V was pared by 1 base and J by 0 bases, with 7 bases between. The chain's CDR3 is CASSLVPFSGNTIYF. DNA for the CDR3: TGTGCCAGCAGCTTAGTTCCGTTCTCTGGAAACACCATATATTTT.

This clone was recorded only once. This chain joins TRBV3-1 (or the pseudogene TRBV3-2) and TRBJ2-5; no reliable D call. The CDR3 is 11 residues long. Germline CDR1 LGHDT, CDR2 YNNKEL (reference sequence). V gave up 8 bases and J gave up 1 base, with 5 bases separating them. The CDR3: CASAGQETQYF. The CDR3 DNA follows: TGTGCCAGCGCAGGCCAAGAGACCCAGTACTTC.

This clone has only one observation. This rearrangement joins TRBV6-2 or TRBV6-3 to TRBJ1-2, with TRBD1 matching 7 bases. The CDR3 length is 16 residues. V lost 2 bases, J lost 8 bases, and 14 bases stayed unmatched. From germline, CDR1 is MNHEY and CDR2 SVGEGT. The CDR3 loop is CASSYLGQLPSTGYTF. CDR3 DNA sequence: TGTGCCAGCAGTTACCTGGGACAGCTACCGAGTACCGGCTACACCTTC.

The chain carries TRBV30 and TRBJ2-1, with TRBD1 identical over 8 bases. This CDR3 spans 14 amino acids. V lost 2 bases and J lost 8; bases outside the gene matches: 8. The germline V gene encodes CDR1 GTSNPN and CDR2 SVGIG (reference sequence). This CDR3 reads CAWSRRQGNDEQFF. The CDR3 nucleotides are TGTGCCTGGAGTAGGCGACAGGGGAACGATGAGCAGTTCTTC.

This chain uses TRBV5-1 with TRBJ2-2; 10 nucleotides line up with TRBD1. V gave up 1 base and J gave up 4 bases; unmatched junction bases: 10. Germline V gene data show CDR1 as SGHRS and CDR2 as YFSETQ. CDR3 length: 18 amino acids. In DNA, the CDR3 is TGCGCCAGCAGCTTGTCTTTCGGACAGGGGGTTGGCACCGGGGAGCTGTTTTTT. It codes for CASSLSFGQGVGTGELFF.

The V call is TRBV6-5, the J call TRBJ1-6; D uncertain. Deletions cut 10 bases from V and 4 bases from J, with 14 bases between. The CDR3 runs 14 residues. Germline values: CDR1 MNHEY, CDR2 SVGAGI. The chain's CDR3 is CATGPGSYNSPLHF. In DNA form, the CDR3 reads TGTGCCACCGGTCCGGGATCGTATAATTCACCCCTCCACTTT.

Here the CDR3 reads CASSRWTGTDSNYGYTF. The CDR3 region has the DNA TGTGCCAGCAGCCGGTGGACAGGGACCGATTCTAACTATGGCTACACCTTC. The J gene is TRBJ1-2, the V gene TRBV7-9; 8 bases line up with TRBD1. J gave up 0 bases and V 5 bases, and 11 bases lay outside the gene matches. Germline V gene sequence: CDR1 SEHNR, CDR2 FQNEAQ (reference sequence). The CDR3 extends over 17 amino acids.

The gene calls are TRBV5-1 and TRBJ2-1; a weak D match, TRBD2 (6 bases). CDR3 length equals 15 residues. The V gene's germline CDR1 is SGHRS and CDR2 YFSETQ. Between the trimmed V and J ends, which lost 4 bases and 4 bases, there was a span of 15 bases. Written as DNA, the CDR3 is TGCGCCAGCAGCCTTAGGGCGGGACGGTACAATGAGCAGTTCTTC. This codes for CASSLRAGRYNEQFF.

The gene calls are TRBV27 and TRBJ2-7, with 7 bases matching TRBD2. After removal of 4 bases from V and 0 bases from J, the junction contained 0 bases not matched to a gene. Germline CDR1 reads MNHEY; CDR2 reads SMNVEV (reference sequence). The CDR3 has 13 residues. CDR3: CASSSGGSYEQYF. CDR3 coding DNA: TGTGCCAGCAGTTCGGGGGGCTCCTACGAGCAGTACTTC.

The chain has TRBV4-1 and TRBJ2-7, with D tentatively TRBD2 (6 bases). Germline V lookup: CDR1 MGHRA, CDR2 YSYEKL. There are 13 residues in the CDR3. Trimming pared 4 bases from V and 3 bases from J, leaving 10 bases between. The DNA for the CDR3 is TGCGCCAGCAGCCCCAAGGAGGGCTACGAGCAGTACTTC. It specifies CASSPKEGYEQYF.

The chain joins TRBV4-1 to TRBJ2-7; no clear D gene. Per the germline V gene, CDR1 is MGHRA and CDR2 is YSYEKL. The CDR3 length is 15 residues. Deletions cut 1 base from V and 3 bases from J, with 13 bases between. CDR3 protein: CASSQGADPLYEQYF. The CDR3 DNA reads TGCGCCAGCAGCCAAGGCGCCGACCCTCTCTACGAGCAGTACTTC.

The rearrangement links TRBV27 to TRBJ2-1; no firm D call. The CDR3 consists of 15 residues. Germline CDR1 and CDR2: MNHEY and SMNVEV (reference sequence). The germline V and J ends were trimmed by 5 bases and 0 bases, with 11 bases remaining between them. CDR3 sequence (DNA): TGTGCCAGCAGTCCCCCCTACTTCTCCTACAATGAGCAGTTCTTC. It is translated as CASSPPYFSYNEQFF.

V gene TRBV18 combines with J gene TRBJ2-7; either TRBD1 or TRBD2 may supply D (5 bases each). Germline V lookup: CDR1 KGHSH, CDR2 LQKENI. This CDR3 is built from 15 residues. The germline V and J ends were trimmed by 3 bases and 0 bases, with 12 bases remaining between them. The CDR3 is CASSPDGASSYEQYF. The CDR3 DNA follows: TGTGCCAGCTCACCTGACGGGGCCAGCTCCTACGAGCAGTACTTC.

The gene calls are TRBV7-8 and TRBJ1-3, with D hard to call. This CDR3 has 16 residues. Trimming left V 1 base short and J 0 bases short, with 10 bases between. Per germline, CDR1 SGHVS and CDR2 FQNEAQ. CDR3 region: CASSLGTPDSGNTIYF. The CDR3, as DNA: TGTGCCAGCAGCTTAGGGACTCCTGACTCTGGAAACACCATATATTTT.

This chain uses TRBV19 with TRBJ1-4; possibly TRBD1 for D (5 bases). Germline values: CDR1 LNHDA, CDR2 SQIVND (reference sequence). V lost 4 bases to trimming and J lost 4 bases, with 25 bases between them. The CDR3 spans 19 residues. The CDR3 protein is CASSKRWGGDSDINEKLFF. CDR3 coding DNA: TGTGCCAGTAGTAAACGATGGGGGGGAGACAGCGATATTAATGAAAAACTGTTTTTT.